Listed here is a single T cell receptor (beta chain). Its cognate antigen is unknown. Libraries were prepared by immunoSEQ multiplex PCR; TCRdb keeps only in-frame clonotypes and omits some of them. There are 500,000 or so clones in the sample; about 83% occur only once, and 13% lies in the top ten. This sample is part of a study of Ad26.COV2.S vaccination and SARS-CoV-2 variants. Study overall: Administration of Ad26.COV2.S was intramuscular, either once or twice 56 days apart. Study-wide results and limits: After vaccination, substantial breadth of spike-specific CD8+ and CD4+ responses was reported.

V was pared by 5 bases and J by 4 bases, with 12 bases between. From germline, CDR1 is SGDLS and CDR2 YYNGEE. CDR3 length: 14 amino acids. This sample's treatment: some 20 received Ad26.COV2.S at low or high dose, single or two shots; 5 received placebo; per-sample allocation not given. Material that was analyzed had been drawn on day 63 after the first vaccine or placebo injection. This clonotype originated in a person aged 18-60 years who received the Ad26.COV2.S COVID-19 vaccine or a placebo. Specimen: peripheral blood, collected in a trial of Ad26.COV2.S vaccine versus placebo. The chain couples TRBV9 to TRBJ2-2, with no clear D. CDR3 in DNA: TGTGCCAGCAGTGTGAAAGCCGGCACCGGGGAGCTGTTTTTT. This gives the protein CASSVKAGTGELFF. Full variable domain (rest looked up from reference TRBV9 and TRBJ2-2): DSGVTQTPKHLITATGQRVTLRCSPRSGDLSVYWYQQSLDQGLQFLIQYYNGEERAKGNILERFSAQQFPDLHSELNLSSLELGDSALYFCASSVKAGTGELFFGEGSRLTVL.